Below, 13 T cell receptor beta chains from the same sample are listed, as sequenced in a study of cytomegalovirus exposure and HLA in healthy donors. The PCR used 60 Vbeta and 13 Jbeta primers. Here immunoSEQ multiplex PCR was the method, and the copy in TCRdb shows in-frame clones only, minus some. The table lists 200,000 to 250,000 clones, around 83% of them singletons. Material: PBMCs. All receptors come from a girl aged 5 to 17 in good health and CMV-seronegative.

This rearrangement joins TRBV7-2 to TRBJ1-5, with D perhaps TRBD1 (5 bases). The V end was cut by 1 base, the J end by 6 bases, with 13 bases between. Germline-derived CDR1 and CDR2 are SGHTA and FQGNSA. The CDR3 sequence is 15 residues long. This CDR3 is CASSLDGGEGQPQHF. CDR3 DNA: TGTGCCAGCAGCTTAGATGGGGGGGAGGGTCAGCCCCAGCATTTT.

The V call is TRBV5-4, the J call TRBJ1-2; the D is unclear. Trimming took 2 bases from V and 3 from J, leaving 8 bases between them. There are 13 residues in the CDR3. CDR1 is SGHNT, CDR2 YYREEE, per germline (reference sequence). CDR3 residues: CASSLMEDYGYTF. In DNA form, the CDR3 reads TGTGCCAGCAGCTTAATGGAGGACTATGGCTACACCTTC.

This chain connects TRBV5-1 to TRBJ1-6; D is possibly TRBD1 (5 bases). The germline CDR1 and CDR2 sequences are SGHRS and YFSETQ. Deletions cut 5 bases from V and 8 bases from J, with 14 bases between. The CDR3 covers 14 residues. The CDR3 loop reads CASRRQGGDSPLHF. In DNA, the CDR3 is TGCGCCAGCAGGCGGCAGGGAGGGGATTCACCCCTCCACTTT.

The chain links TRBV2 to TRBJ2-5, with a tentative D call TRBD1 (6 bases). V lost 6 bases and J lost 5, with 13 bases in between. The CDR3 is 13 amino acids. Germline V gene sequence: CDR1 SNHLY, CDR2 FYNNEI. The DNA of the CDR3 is TGTGCCAGCAGGGGGGCAGGGTTCGAGACCCAGTACTTC. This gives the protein CASRGAGFETQYF.

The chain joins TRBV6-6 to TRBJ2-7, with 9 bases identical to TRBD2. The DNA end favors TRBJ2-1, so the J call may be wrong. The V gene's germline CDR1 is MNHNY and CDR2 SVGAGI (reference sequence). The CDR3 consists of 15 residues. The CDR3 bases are TGTGCCAGCAGTTCACTAGCGGGTATGGGAGATGAGCAGTTCTTC. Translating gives CASSSLAGMGDEQFF.

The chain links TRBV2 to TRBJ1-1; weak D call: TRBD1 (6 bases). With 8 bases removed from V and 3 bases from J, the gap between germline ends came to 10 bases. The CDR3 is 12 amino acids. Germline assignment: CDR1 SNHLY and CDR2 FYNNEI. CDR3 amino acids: CASPRGYTEAFF. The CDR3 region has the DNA TGTGCCAGCCCAAGGGGGTACACTGAAGCTTTCTTT.

The CDR3, as DNA: TGTGCCAGCAGTTTATCGTTGGGAGTCGGCCATGAGCAGTTCTTC. Residues: CASSLSLGVGHEQFF. This chain joins TRBV27 and TRBJ2-1, with D tentatively TRBD2 (5 bases). The germline V gene has CDR1 MNHEY and CDR2 SMNVEV (reference sequence). The V gene lost 0 bases and the J gene lost 8 bases, with 14 bases spanning the gap. This CDR3 comprises 15 residues.

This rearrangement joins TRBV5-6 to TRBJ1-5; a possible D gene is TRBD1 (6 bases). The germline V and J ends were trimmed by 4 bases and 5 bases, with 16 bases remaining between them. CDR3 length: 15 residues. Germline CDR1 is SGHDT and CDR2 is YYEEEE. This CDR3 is CASSTGKQGYQPQHF. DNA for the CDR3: TGTGCCAGCAGCACAGGCAAACAGGGATATCAGCCCCAGCATTTT.

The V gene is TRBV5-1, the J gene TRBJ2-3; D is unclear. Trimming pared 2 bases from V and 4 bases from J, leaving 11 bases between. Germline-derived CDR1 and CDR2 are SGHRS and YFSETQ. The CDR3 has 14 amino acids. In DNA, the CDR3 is TGCGCCAGCAGCTTCGATCTGGCCGCAGATACGCAGTATTTT. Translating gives CASSFDLAADTQYF.

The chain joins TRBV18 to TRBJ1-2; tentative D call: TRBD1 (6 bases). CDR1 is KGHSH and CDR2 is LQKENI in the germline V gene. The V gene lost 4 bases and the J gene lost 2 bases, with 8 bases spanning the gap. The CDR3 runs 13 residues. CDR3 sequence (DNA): TGTGCCAGCTCACGAACAGGGAACTATGGCTACACCTTC. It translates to CASSRTGNYGYTF.

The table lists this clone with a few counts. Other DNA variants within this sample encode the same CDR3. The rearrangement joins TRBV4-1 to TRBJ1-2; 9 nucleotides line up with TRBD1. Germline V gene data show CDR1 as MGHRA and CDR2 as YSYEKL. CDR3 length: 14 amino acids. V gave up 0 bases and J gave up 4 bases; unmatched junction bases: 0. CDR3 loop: CASSQEDRGYGYTF. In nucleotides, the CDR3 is TGCGCCAGCAGCCAAGAGGACAGGGGCTATGGCTACACCTTC.

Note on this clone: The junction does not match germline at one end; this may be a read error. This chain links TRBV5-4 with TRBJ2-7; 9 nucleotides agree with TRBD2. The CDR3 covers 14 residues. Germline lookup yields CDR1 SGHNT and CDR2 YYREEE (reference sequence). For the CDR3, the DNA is TGTGCCAGCAGCTTAGGGACTAGCTCCGACGAGCAGTACTTC. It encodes CASSLGTSSDEQYF.

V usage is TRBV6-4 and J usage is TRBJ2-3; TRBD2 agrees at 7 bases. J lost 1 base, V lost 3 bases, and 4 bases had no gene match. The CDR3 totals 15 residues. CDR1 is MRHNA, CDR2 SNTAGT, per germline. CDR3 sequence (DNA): TGTGCCAGCAGTGAGGGAGGGAGTGGCACAGATACGCAGTATTTT. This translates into CASSEGGSGTDTQYF.